A single sample gave rise to the 25 T cell receptor beta chains below, sequenced in a study of blood T cells in healthy people across ages. Together with a sample-barcoded 5' primer, a J-beta primer mix was included in a second PCR lasting roughly 6 to 12 cycles. TCRdb analysed the 5' RACE reads with MiXCR anew, one entry per CDR3 protein. In the table there are approximately 810,000 distinct CDR3 sequences, 25% to 30% of which are singletons. Sequencing input: blood. The receptors shown here come from a woman of 80 years or more in good health.

About this clonotype: This may come from a read error, since a much larger clone is one base off. The V and J genes are TRBV4-2 and TRBJ1-2, with 8 bases that match TRBD1. This CDR3 has 14 residues. Germline V gene data show CDR1 as LGHNA and CDR2 as YNFKEQ. The CDR3: CAGSPSDRAYGYTF. The CDR3 DNA sequence: TGTGCCGGCAGCCCATCGGACAGGGCCTATGGCTACACCTTC.

Points on this clonotype: A much larger clone sits a single nucleotide away, making a read error possible. CDR3 amino acids: CASRPGPHYNEQYF. The CDR3 DNA follows: TGTGCCAGCAGGCCGGGACCACACTACAATGAGCAGTACTTC. The gene calls are TRBV6-2 or TRBV6-3 and TRBJ2-5, with D perhaps matching TRBD1 or TRBD2 (5 bases each). This CDR3 region has 14 residues. Per germline, CDR1 MNHEY and CDR2 SVGEGT. The V gene lost 6 bases and the J gene lost 11 bases, with 22 bases spanning the gap.

This clonotype was counted ten times or more. The V and J genes are TRBV11-2 and TRBJ2-7; TRBD1 matches at 7 bases. Germline-derived CDR1 and CDR2 are SGHAT and FQNNGV. The CDR3 runs to 15 residues. The junction had 5 bases not matched to a gene; V was cut back by 2 bases and J by 1 base. The DNA of the CDR3 is TGTGCCAGCAGCTTACCCGGGGACAGATCCTACGAGCAGTACTTC. It codes for CASSLPGDRSYEQYF.

This chain uses TRBV20-1 with TRBJ1-5, with D perhaps matching TRBD1 (5 bases). Trimming took 6 bases from V and 6 from J, leaving 15 bases between them. The CDR3 extends over 13 amino acids. Germline-derived CDR1 and CDR2 are DFQATT and SNEGSKA (reference sequence). The CDR3 DNA reads TGCAGTGCAATGGGACCCAACAGTCAGCCCCAGCATTTT. Its translation: CSAMGPNSQPQHF.

This chain uses TRBV27 with TRBJ2-7; D is possibly TRBD1 or TRBD2 (6 bases each). With 8 bases removed from V and 5 bases from J, the gap between germline ends came to 22 bases. Germline V gene sequence: CDR1 MNHEY, CDR2 SMNVEV (reference sequence). This CDR3 is built from 15 residues. This CDR3 is CASLRRAGEENEQYF. The CDR3, as DNA: TGTGCCAGCCTGAGGAGGGCAGGGGAGGAGAACGAGCAGTACTTC.

There are many counts of this clonotype. This chain links TRBV27 with TRBJ2-7, with 9 nucleotides matching TRBD1. Germline CDR1 and CDR2: MNHEY and SMNVEV (reference sequence). The CDR3 has 14 amino acids. Unmatched junction bases numbered 7, after V lost 6 bases and J lost 4 bases. CDR3 sequence (DNA): TGTGCCAGCAGCCGGACAGGGGCAGGGTACGAGCAGTACTTC. The encoded protein is CASSRTGAGYEQYF.

In its sample, this clonotype was seen many times. J is TRBJ2-3 and V is TRBV5-1; D may be TRBD1 (6 bases). V lost 4 bases to trimming and J lost 2 bases, with 11 bases between them. The length of the CDR3 is 14 residues. From germline, CDR1 is SGHRS and CDR2 YFSETQ. This CDR3 is CASSKDRATDTQYF. In DNA form, the CDR3 reads TGCGCCAGCAGCAAGGACAGAGCCACAGATACGCAGTATTTT.

The chain is built from TRBV5-6 and TRBJ2-1, with 10 bases lining up with TRBD2. The CDR3 covers 18 residues. V shed 2 bases and J 4 bases; nucleotides not matched to a gene: 12. Germline assignment: CDR1 SGHDT and CDR2 YYEEEE. The CDR3 here is CASSFFFSGGPLYNEQFF. As DNA, the CDR3 is TGTGCCAGCAGCTTTTTTTTTAGCGGGGGGCCCCTTTACAATGAGCAGTTCTTC.

In its sample, this clonotype was seen a few times. The rearrangement links TRBV6-2 or TRBV6-3 to TRBJ1-5; TRBD1 is a possible D gene (6 bases). Deletions cut 2 bases from V and 3 bases from J, with 11 bases between. Germline CDR1 and CDR2: MNHEY and SVGEGT. The CDR3 contains 15 residues. The CDR3 loop is CASSYTGGPNQPQHF. Written as DNA, the CDR3 is TGTGCCAGCAGTTACACCGGGGGCCCCAATCAGCCCCAGCATTTT.

This clonotype has ten or more counts. The rearrangement joins TRBV29-1 to TRBJ1-2; D unresolved. Trimming cost V 4 bases and J 6 bases, with 9 bases left between them. Germline assignment: CDR1 SQVTM and CDR2 ANQGSEA. The length of the CDR3 is 11 residues. The CDR3 protein is CSVGATDGYTF. The DNA for the CDR3 is TGCAGCGTTGGGGCTACGGATGGCTACACCTTC.

This clonotype was seen ten or more times. V is TRBV6-2 or TRBV6-3 and J is TRBJ2-7, with D unclear. The CDR3 consists of 12 residues. Trimming stripped 6 bases from V and 2 bases from J, with 8 bases between. Germline loops: CDR1 MNHEY, CDR2 SVGEGT. The CDR3 protein is CASRPPTYEQYF. As DNA, the CDR3 is TGTGCCAGCAGACCGCCCACCTACGAGCAGTACTTC.

In regard to this clonotype: A read error may be the cause here, since a much bigger clone is one base away. V is TRBV18 and J is TRBJ1-2, with 7 bases identical to TRBD1. The CDR3 spans 14 residues. V trimming: 3 bases; J trimming: 1 base; junction bases outside the gene matches: 2. Germline V gene lookup returns CDR1 KGHSH and CDR2 LQKENI. The CDR3 reads CASSPGQVNYGYTF. The CDR3 nucleotides read TGTGCCAGCTCACCCGGACAGGTTAACTATGGCTACACCTTC.

V usage is TRBV7-2 and J usage is TRBJ2-5; no clear D gene. CDR1 is SGHTA, CDR2 FQGNSA, per germline. The CDR3 is made up of 14 amino acids. V was shortened by 0 bases and J by 2 bases, with 7 bases between the two germline ends. The CDR3: CASSLAVTQETQYF. The CDR3, as DNA: TGTGCCAGCAGCTTAGCGGTGACTCAAGAGACCCAGTACTTC. Together with reference TRBV7-2 and TRBJ2-5, the CDR3 gives the full variable domain: GAGVSQSPSNKVTEKGKDVELRCDPISGHTALYWYRQSLGQGLEFLIYFQGNSAPDKSGLPSDRFSAERTGGSVSTLTIQRTQQEDSAVYLCASSLAVTQETQYFGPGTRLLVL.

The J gene is TRBJ2-1, the V gene TRBV15; D remains unclear. The CDR3 length is 14 residues. CDR1 is LNHNV, CDR2 YYDKDF, per germline (reference sequence). V was trimmed by 0 bases and J by 7 bases, leaving 10 bases between them. CDR3 sequence: CATSRDLGFNEQFF. CDR3 coding DNA: TGTGCCACCAGCAGAGATTTGGGGTTTAATGAGCAGTTCTTC.

This clonotype was observed at least ten times. The rearrangement joins TRBV4-3 to TRBJ1-4; the match to TRBD1 covers 7 bases. J was trimmed by 8 bases and V by 0 bases; bases with no gene match: 6. This CDR3 contains 15 residues. CDR1 is LGHNA and CDR2 is YSLEER in the germline V gene. CDR3 sequence: CASSQERDSYEKLFF. DNA of the CDR3: TGCGCCAGCAGCCAAGAAAGGGACAGCTACGAAAAACTGTTTTTT.

The sample holds a few counts of this clonotype. Just one base apart from a much larger clone, this may be a read error. This chain joins TRBV12-3 or TRBV12-4 and TRBJ2-1; possibly TRBD1 for D (5 bases). This CDR3 has 13 residues. In DNA form, the CDR3 reads TGTGCCAGCAGTGTACAGGATTACAGTGAGCAGTTCTTC. It specifies CASSVQDYSEQFF.

A few counts support this clonotype. J is TRBJ1-4 and V is TRBV19; tentatively, D is TRBD1 (6 bases). Trimming shortened V by 3 bases and J by 5 bases, and 16 bases separated the two germline ends. Germline loops: CDR1 LNHDA, CDR2 SQIVND (reference sequence). The CDR3 has 16 residues. CDR3 coding DNA: TGTGCCAGTAGTATCGGGACACCACCGGGGAATGAAAAACTGTTTTTT. Protein product: CASSIGTPPGNEKLFF.

About this clonotype itself: With a much larger clone just one base away, this may be a read error. The rearrangement joins TRBV3-1 to TRBJ2-7, with D uncertain. Germline V gene sequence: CDR1 LGHDT, CDR2 YNNKEL (reference sequence). The CDR3 is 12 residues long. Trimming cost V 3 bases and J 11 bases, with 14 bases left between them. Here the CDR3 DNA reads TGTGCCAGCAGCCAGGCCCTTCTGACCAAGTACTTC. Translated, it gives CASSQALLTKYF.

As concerns this clonotype: Since a much larger clone is just one base distant, this may be a read error. The chain uses TRBV7-8 and TRBJ2-1; 10 bases agree with TRBD1. Germline values: CDR1 SGHVS, CDR2 FQNEAQ. This CDR3 comprises 15 residues. CDR3 region: CASRAGTGDYNEQVF. Here the CDR3 DNA reads TGTGCCAGCAGGGCCGGGACAGGGGATTACAATGAGCAGGTCTTC.

Comment on this clonotype: Given a much more abundant clone one base away, this may be a read error. The gene calls are TRBV7-8 and TRBJ2-5, with D possibly matching TRBD1 (6 bases). The CDR3 loop spans 18 amino acids. Germline V gives CDR1 SGHVS, CDR2 FQNEAQ. The V end was cut by 0 bases, the J end by 11 bases, with 28 bases between. DNA for the CDR3: TGTGCCAGCAGCTTAGCGCGCGTGCTAGTGGGGGCTTCAAGTGAGCAGTACTTC. Encoded protein: CASSLARVLVGASSEQYF. The whole variable domain, filled in from reference TRBV7-8 and TRBJ2-5, reads GAGVSQSPRYKVAKRGQDVALRCDPISGHVSLFWYQQALGQGPEFLTYFQNEAQLDKSGLPSDRFFAERPEGSVSTLKIQRTQQEDSAVYLCASSLARVLVGASSEQYFGPGTRLLVL.

This rearrangement joins TRBV2 to TRBJ2-3; 10 bases line up with TRBD2. Germline values: CDR1 SNHLY, CDR2 FYNNEI. CDR3 length: 19 residues. Unmatched junction bases numbered 22, after V lost 9 bases and J lost 4 bases. The CDR3, as DNA: TGTGCCAGTCGATCCGGGCTAGCGGGGGCCCTCGGACGCGCAGATACGCAGTATTTT. It specifies CASRSGLAGALGRADTQYF.

J is TRBJ2-3 and V is TRBV19, with a weak D call TRBD2 (7 bases). This CDR3 is built from 13 residues. Germline CDR1 is LNHDA and CDR2 is SQIVND (reference sequence). The ends were cut back, 4 bases at V and 7 bases at J, with 12 bases in the middle. The CDR3, as DNA: TGTGCCAGTAGTACCGGGGGGCCGTATACGCAGTATTTT. Its translation: CASSTGGPYTQYF.

Ten or more counts support this clonotype. Here the CDR3 reads CAGRTGSSYEQYF. CDR3 coding DNA: TGTGCCGGTAGAACAGGGAGCTCCTACGAGCAGTACTTC. This chain links TRBV2 with TRBJ2-7, with a possible D match to TRBD1 (6 bases). Per germline, CDR1 SNHLY and CDR2 FYNNEI. This CDR3 comprises 13 residues. Trimming removed 11 bases at V and 0 bases at J, with 14 bases between. The whole variable domain, remainder taken from reference TRBV2 and TRBJ2-7, is EPEVTQTPSHQVTQMGQEVILRCVPISNHLYFYWYRQILGQKVEFLVSFYNNEISEKSEIFDDQFSVERPDGSNFTLKIRSTKLEDSAMYFCAGRTGSSYEQYFGPGTRLTVT.

This clonotype occurred a few times. V and J are TRBV20-1 and TRBJ1-1, with D possibly being TRBD1 (6 bases). The CDR3 has 16 amino acids. The V gene lost 0 bases and the J gene lost 0 bases, with 14 bases spanning the gap. Germline V gene lookup returns CDR1 DFQATT and CDR2 SNEGSKA (reference sequence). The CDR3: CSARDPDRVMNTEAFF. DNA for the CDR3: TGCAGTGCTAGAGATCCGGACAGAGTTATGAACACTGAAGCTTTCTTT.

In this sample, this clonotype turned up many times. This sequence joins TRBV20-1 and TRBJ2-1; 10 bases map to TRBD2. V was clipped by 6 bases and J by 3 bases; unmatched bases: 5. The CDR3 has 14 residues. Germline assignment: CDR1 DFQATT and CDR2 SNEGSKA (reference sequence). The CDR3 reads CSAPGLAYYNEQFF. In DNA, the CDR3 is TGCAGTGCCCCGGGACTAGCGTACTACAATGAGCAGTTCTTC.